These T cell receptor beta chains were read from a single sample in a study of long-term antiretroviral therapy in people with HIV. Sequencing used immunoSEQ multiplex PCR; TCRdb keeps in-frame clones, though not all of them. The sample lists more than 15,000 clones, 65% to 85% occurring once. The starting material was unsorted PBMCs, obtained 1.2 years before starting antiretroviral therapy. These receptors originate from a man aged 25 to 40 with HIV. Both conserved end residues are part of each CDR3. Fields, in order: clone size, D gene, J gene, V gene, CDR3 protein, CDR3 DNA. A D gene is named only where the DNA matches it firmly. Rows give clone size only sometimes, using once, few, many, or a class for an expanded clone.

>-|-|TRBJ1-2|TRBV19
CASSPLEGVDYGYTF
TGTGCCAGTAGTCCCCTAGAGGGGGTCGACTATGGCTACACCTTC
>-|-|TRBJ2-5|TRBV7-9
CASRLDAGIQLAIQETQYF
TGTGCCAGCAGGTTGGACGCCGGAATACAGCTAGCGATTCAAGAGACCCAGTACTTC
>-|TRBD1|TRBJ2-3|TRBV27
CASSLLGTGTDTQYF
TGTGCCAGCAGTTTATTAGGGACAGGCACAGATACGCAGTATTTT
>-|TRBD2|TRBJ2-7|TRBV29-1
CSVAGGRGAYEQYF
TGCAGCGTTGCGGGGGGACGGGGGGCCTACGAGCAGTACTTC
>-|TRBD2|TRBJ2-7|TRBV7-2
CASSLASGRRTSYEQYF
TGTGCCAGCAGCTTAGCTAGCGGGAGGCGTACCTCCTACGAGCAGTACTTC
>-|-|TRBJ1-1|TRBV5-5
CASSPASHTEAFF
TGTGCCAGCAGCCCGGCCAGCCACACTGAAGCTTTCTTT
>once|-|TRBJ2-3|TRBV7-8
CASSLARQGSDTQYF
TGTGCCAGCAGCTTAGCGAGGCAGGGGTCAGATACGCAGTATTTT
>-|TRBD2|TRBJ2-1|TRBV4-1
CASSQDIAGTSGRNEQFF
TGCGCCAGCAGCCAAGACATCGCCGGGACTAGCGGGCGGAATGAGCAGTTCTTC
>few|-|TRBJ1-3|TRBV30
CAWSVGNTIYF
TGTGCCTGGAGTGTTGGAAACACCATATATTTT
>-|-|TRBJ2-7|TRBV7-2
CASSFRGVWEQYF
TGTGCCAGCAGCTTTCGCGGTGTGTGGGAGCAGTACTTC
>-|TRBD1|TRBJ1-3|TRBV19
CATSRGQGASGNTIYF
TGTGCCACCTCGAGGGGACAGGGGGCGTCTGGAAACACCATATATTTT
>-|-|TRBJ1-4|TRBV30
CAWGWAANEKLFF
TGTGCCTGGGGCTGGGCGGCTAATGAAAAACTGTTTTTT
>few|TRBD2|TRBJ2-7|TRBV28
CASSAFGTSGRYEQYF
TGTGCCAGCAGTGCCTTTGGGACTAGCGGGAGGTACGAGCAGTACTTC
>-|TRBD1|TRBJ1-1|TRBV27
CASKFRGPGTEAFF
TGTGCCAGCAAATTCAGGGGGCCCGGCACTGAAGCTTTCTTT
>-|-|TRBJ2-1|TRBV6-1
CASSETWTPLTYNEQFF
TGTGCCAGCAGTGAAACGTGGACGCCACTAACCTACAATGAGCAGTTCTTC
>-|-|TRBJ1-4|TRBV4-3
CASSQTRAEKLFF
TGCGCCAGCAGCCAAACCCGGGCTGAAAAACTGTTTTTT
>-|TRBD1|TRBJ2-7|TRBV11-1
CASSGQGGPSSYEQYF
TGTGCCAGCAGCGGACAGGGGGGCCCGAGCTCCTACGAGCAGTACTTC
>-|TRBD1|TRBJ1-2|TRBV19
CASSLGLMTGDPQTNYGYTF
TGTGCCAGTAGTTTAGGCCTTATGACAGGGGATCCACAAACTAACTATGGCTACACCTTC
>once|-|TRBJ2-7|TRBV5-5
CASSIEPGRSTYEQYF
TGTGCCAGCAGCATAGAACCGGGGCGTTCTACCTACGAGCAGTACTTC
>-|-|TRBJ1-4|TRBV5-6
CASSGGSATNEKLFF
TGTGCCAGCAGCGGGGGTTCGGCAACTAATGAAAAACTGTTTTTT
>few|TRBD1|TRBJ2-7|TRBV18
CASSPGQEYEQYF
TGTGCCAGCTCACCTGGACAGGAGTACGAGCAGTACTTC
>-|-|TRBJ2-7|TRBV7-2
CASSLGVGDEQYF
TGTGCCAGCAGCTTAGGCGTCGGGGACGAGCAGTACTTC
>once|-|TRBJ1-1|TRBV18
CASSPRGPGTNTEAFF
TGTGCCAGCTCACCCCGGGGGCCAGGGACGAACACTGAAGCTTTCTTT
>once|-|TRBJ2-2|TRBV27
CASNPIPNTGELFF
TGTGCCAGCAATCCTATTCCGAACACCGGGGAGCTGTTTTTT
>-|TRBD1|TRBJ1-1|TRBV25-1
CASSDEGQLKEAFF
TGTGCCAGCAGTGATGAGGGACAGCTAAAGGAAGCTTTCTTT
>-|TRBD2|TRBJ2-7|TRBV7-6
CASSFNPSRGTSSYEQYF
TGTGCCAGCAGCTTTAACCCCTCGCGCGGGACTAGCTCCTACGAGCAGTACTTC
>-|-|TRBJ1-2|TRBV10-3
CAISEGSWGYTF
TGTGCCATCAGTGAGGGATCATGGGGCTACACCTTC
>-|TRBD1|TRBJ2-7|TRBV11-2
CASSLVPGGLGSYEQYF
TGTGCCAGCAGCTTAGTCCCAGGGGGCTTGGGCTCCTACGAGCAGTACTTC
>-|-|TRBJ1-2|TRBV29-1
CSASPLGGGYTF
TGCAGCGCCTCGCCGTTAGGGGGAGGCTACACCTTC
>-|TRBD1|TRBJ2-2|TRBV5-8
CASSLGQGAPGELFF
TGTGCCAGCAGCTTGGGGCAGGGGGCGCCCGGGGAGCTGTTTTTT